What follows are 32 T cell receptor beta chains derived from one specimen sequenced in a study of regulatory T cells in long-lasting Graves disease. Time point given: newly diagnosed GD, antithyroid drugs for less than 3 months. PBMC RNA was the source of the TCR library. Construction of the TCR beta libraries employed iRepertoire HTBI primers in conjunction with Arm-PCR of CDR3 regions. TCRdb fed the multiplex PCR reads into MiXCR, producing one record per CDR3 protein. The sample shows 250,000 to 300,000 distinct CDR3 sequences, 18% of them seen only once. These records were also assigned to another study, of T cells in Graves' hyperthyroidism and ophthalmopathy.

Source: peripheral blood mononuclear cells (PBMCs), taken at new diagnosis, from a patient treated with antithyroid drugs. These receptors all stem from a woman aged 25 to 39 with Graves disease.

This clonotype was observed many times. The chain is built from TRBV12-3 or TRBV12-4 and TRBJ2-7; D assignment may be TRBD1 or TRBD2 (5 bases each). The CDR3 is made up of 12 amino acids. V lost 7 bases and J lost 3, with 10 bases in between. The CDR3 region has the DNA TGTGCCAGCACCGGGGACGGCTACGAGCAGTACTTC. It encodes CASTGDGYEQYF.

This clonotype came up once. The V call is TRBV7-9, the J call TRBJ2-3, with 7 bases lining up with TRBD1. CDR3 length: 12 residues. Germline V gives CDR1 SEHNR, CDR2 FQNEAQ (reference sequence). Unmatched junction bases numbered 4, after V lost 8 bases and J lost 5 bases. CDR3 bases: TGTGCCAGCGCACAGGGGCGAGATACGCAGTATTTT. Translated: CASAQGRDTQYF. Full variable domain (outside the CDR3, taken from reference TRBV7-9 and TRBJ2-3): DTGVSQNPRHKITKRGQNVTFRCDPISEHNRLYWYRQTLGQGPEFLTYFQNEAQLEKSRLLSDRFSAERPKGSFSTLEIQRTEQGDSAMYLCASAQGRDTQYFGPGTRLTVL.

This clonotype was seen repeatedly, ten times or more. The V gene is TRBV12-3 or TRBV12-4, the J gene TRBJ2-3, with a weak D call TRBD1 (5 bases). CDR3 length: 15 amino acids. Trimming stripped 2 bases from V and 0 bases from J, with 9 bases between. CDR3 amino acids: CASSLRQTSTDTQYF. CDR3 in DNA: TGTGCCAGCAGTTTAAGACAGACTAGCACAGATACGCAGTATTTT.

The CDR3: CSASDRLQETQYF. CDR3 DNA: TGCAGTGCTTCCGACAGACTCCAAGAGACCCAGTACTTC. The chain couples TRBV20-1 to TRBJ2-5; the D gene is possibly TRBD1 (5 bases). Trimming cost V 5 bases and J 1 base, with 11 bases left between them. This CDR3 region has 13 residues. Germline loops: CDR1 DFQATT, CDR2 SNEGSKA (reference sequence).

This clonotype appeared many times. The chain recombines TRBV28 with TRBJ2-7; D gene ambiguous. CDR1 and CDR2 from the germline V gene are MDHEN and SYDVKM. V was trimmed by 3 bases and J by 2 bases, leaving 8 bases between them. CDR3 length: 13 amino acids. DNA for the CDR3: TGTGCCAGCAGTTTTAAGCTGACCTACGAGCAGTACTTC. It translates to CASSFKLTYEQYF.

This clonotype was found many times. This chain links TRBV6-1 with TRBJ2-7; the match to TRBD1 covers 12 bases. The CDR3 totals 19 residues. The V gene's germline CDR1 is MNHNS and CDR2 SASEGT. V lost 0 bases and J lost 1; bases outside the gene matches: 10. CDR3 in DNA: TGTGCCAGCAGTGAAGCCGGGACAGGGGGCTATACCGGATCCTACGAGCAGTACTTC. The encoded protein is CASSEAGTGGYTGSYEQYF.

This clonotype has a count of ten or more. The chain combines TRBV12-5 with TRBJ2-3; TRBD2 agrees at 13 bases. The CDR3 extends over 17 amino acids. V dropped 4 bases and J dropped 5; count of bases not matched to a gene: 9. The germline gives CDR1 LGHNT, CDR2 FRNRAP. The CDR3 loop reads CASGSLRLAGGRDTQYF. Written as DNA, the CDR3 is TGTGCTAGTGGTTCCCTGCGACTAGCGGGGGGAAGAGATACGCAGTATTTT.

This clonotype was seen more than once but under ten times. This rearrangement joins TRBV5-6 to TRBJ1-1; possible D gene TRBD1, 5 bases. The germline gives CDR1 SGHDT, CDR2 YYEEEE. This CDR3 comprises 14 residues. Deletions cut 1 base from V and 5 bases from J, with 12 bases between. CDR3 DNA: TGTGCCAGCAGCTTGCGGGGGAGGAGGACTGAAGCTTTCTTT. Its protein is CASSLRGRRTEAFF.

This clonotype was counted at least ten times. V usage is TRBV27 and J usage is TRBJ1-5; a weak D match, TRBD1 (5 bases). V dropped 5 bases and J dropped 7 bases, with 15 bases sitting between them. Germline CDR1 reads MNHEY; CDR2 reads SMNVEV (reference sequence). The CDR3 has 14 amino acids. The CDR3 DNA sequence: TGTGCCAGCAGTCTTTCGGGACTCCTCCAGCCCCAGCATTTT. Its translation is CASSLSGLLQPQHF.

This clonotype was seen ten or more times. The chain joins TRBV11-3 to TRBJ2-3, with D perhaps matching TRBD2 (5 bases). The length of the CDR3 is 14 residues. Deletions cut 1 base from V and 4 bases from J, with 9 bases between. CDR1 is SGHNT, CDR2 YENEEA, per germline. This CDR3 is CASSLGASSDTQYF. CDR3 bases: TGTGCCAGCAGCTTAGGGGCTAGCTCAGATACGCAGTATTTT.

This clonotype was detected ten times or more. V usage is TRBV15 and J usage is TRBJ1-1, with TRBD1 identical over 9 bases. After removal of 3 bases from V and 1 base from J, the junction contained 3 bases not matched to a gene. CDR3 size: 15 residues. The germline CDR1 and CDR2 sequences are LNHNV and YYDKDF (reference sequence). In DNA form, the CDR3 reads TGTGCCACCAGCAGGGACAGGGGCCAGAACACTGAAGCTTTCTTT. This encodes CATSRDRGQNTEAFF.

This clonotype was picked up many times. This chain joins TRBV19 and TRBJ2-1, with TRBD1 identical over 10 bases. The CDR3 runs 16 residues. Germline CDR1 and CDR2: LNHDA and SQIVND (reference sequence). V shed 6 bases, J shed 9 bases, and the junction held 14 bases outside the gene matches. CDR3 amino acids: CASRFLGDRGIGEQFF. For the CDR3, the DNA is TGTGCCAGTAGGTTCCTCGGGGACAGGGGTATTGGTGAGCAGTTCTTC.

This clonotype was counted ten times or more. The chain has TRBV5-5 and TRBJ2-7; D may be TRBD2 (5 bases). The CDR3 has 13 residues. V lost 2 bases to trimming and J lost 3 bases, with 9 bases between them. CDR1 is SGHKS and CDR2 is YYEKEE in the germline V gene (reference sequence). The CDR3 loop reads CASSFGSGYEQYF. The CDR3 coding sequence is TGTGCCAGCAGCTTCGGCAGCGGCTACGAGCAGTACTTC.

In this sample, this clonotype turned up many times. J is TRBJ1-2 and V is TRBV7-2; 8 bases are a match to TRBD1. The CDR3 has 15 residues. CDR1 is SGHTA, CDR2 FQGNSA, per germline. With 5 bases clipped from V and 3 bases from J, the junction kept 8 bases outside the gene matches. CDR3 DNA sequence: TGTGCCAGCAGCCCTTCGACAGGGGTGGACTATGGCTACACCTTC. Its protein product is CASSPSTGVDYGYTF.

This clonotype was picked up many times. This chain joins TRBV20-1 and TRBJ1-5, with a weak D call TRBD1 (5 bases). The germline V gene encodes CDR1 DFQATT and CDR2 SNEGSKA (reference sequence). V was cut by 3 bases and J by 0 bases, with 12 bases left in between. This CDR3 contains 15 residues. This chain's CDR3 is CSARSGLNSNQPQHF. The CDR3 DNA sequence: TGCAGTGCTAGGTCGGGGCTTAATAGCAATCAGCCCCAGCATTTT.

This clonotype was counted at least ten times. The chain links TRBV12-3 or TRBV12-4 to TRBJ2-1; D may be TRBD1 (6 bases). There are 12 residues in the CDR3. The ends were cut back, 4 bases at V and 9 bases at J, with 10 bases in the middle. The CDR3 sequence: CASSSTGTEQFF. The CDR3 bases are TGTGCCAGCAGTTCCACAGGGACTGAGCAGTTCTTC.

Ten or more counts support this clonotype. The chain employs TRBV7-2 and TRBJ1-3; no firm D call. Germline V lookup: CDR1 SGHTA, CDR2 FQGNSA. The V gene lost 5 bases and the J gene lost 0 bases, with 11 bases spanning the gap. The CDR3 has 15 residues. This CDR3 reads CASSLNSGSGNTIYF. CDR3 sequence (DNA): TGTGCCAGCAGCCTCAACAGTGGCTCTGGAAACACCATATATTTT.

The chain combines TRBV27 with TRBJ1-1, with unresolved D. Germline-derived CDR1 and CDR2 are MNHEY and SMNVEV (reference sequence). Trimming took 6 bases from V and 0 from J, leaving 20 bases between them. The CDR3 covers 17 residues. The CDR3 nucleotides read TGTGCCAGCAGCCCATATGCAAGCAGAGCGATGAACACTGAAGCTTTCTTT. It codes for CASSPYASRAMNTEAFF.

The table lists this clonotype with a few counts. This may come from a read error, since a much larger clone is one base off. The V call is TRBV6-1, the J call TRBJ2-3; D gene uncertain. The CDR3 covers 14 residues. Trimming took off 5 bases at V and 8 bases at J, with 17 bases between the two ends. Germline V lookup: CDR1 MNHNS, CDR2 SASEGT. CDR3 sequence reads: CASSPARDQATQYF. Here the CDR3 DNA reads TGTGCCAGCAGTCCCGCCCGAGATCAGGCTACGCAGTATTTT.

There are a few counts of this clonotype. V is TRBV9 and J is TRBJ2-6; no firm D call. There are 15 residues in the CDR3. V was shortened by 3 bases and J by 0 bases, with 7 bases between the two germline ends. Germline CDR1 is SGDLS and CDR2 is YYNGEE. The CDR3 coding sequence is TGTGCCAGCAGCGGGAGCCCCTCTGGGGCCAACGTCCTGACTTTC. It codes for CASSGSPSGANVLTF. Using reference TRBV9 and TRBJ2-6 for the parts outside the CDR3, the full variable domain is DSGVTQTPKHLITATGQRVTLRCSPRSGDLSVYWYQQSLDQGLQFLIQYYNGEERAKGNILERFSAQQFPDLHSELNLSSLELGDSALYFCASSGSPSGANVLTFGAGSRLTVL.

This clonotype was found a few times. The chain combines TRBV9 with TRBJ2-2; D unresolved. This CDR3 contains 13 residues. Trimming pared 4 bases from V and 8 bases from J, leaving 12 bases between. Per germline, CDR1 SGDLS and CDR2 YYNGEE. The CDR3 is CASSPPGKGELFF. The CDR3 DNA reads as TGTGCCAGCAGCCCCCCTGGCAAGGGGGAGCTGTTTTTT.

This clonotype was counted ten times or more. The chain recombines TRBV10-2 with TRBJ2-1, with 11 bases lining up with TRBD2. This CDR3 is built from 14 residues. V gave up 7 bases and J gave up 6 bases; unmatched junction bases: 5. Germline CDR1 WSHSY, CDR2 SAAADI. For the CDR3, the DNA is TGCGCCAGCACCCCCCTAGCGGGGGGCAATGAGCAGTTCTTC. This codes for CASTPLAGGNEQFF.

This clonotype was observed a handful of times. The V call is TRBV20-1, the J call TRBJ1-2; 7 bases map to TRBD1. The CDR3 is 12 residues long. Germline CDR1 reads DFQATT; CDR2 reads SNEGSKA (reference sequence). J gave up 7 bases and V 6 bases, and 8 bases lay outside the gene matches. The CDR3 region is CSAPDRVSGYTF. CDR3 DNA sequence: TGCAGTGCCCCCGACAGGGTATCTGGCTACACCTTC.

This clonotype was detected many times. The gene calls are TRBV10-3 and TRBJ2-2; 9 nucleotides agree with TRBD1. CDR3 size: 14 residues. Losses at the gene ends were 8 bases for V and 7 bases for J; bases not matched to a gene: 8. CDR1 is ENHRY and CDR2 is SYGVKD in the germline V gene. CDR3 coding DNA: TGTGCCATCCGAGGGGACAGGGAGAACGGGGAGCTGTTTTTT. Residues: CAIRGDRENGELFF.

This clonotype was observed many times. The CDR3: CASSVEERGITDTQYF. The DNA of the CDR3 is TGTGCCAGCAGCGTAGAGGAGCGGGGGATCACAGATACGCAGTATTTT. The rearrangement joins TRBV9 to TRBJ2-3, with 8 bases lining up with TRBD2. The CDR3 has 16 amino acids. Germline-derived CDR1 and CDR2 are SGDLS and YYNGEE. V was clipped by 0 bases and J by 2 bases; unmatched bases: 5.

This clonotype was recorded only once. The chain is built from TRBV5-6 and TRBJ1-1; TRBD1 might be the D (5 bases). V was trimmed by 0 bases and J by 1 base, leaving 10 bases between them. CDR1 SGHDT and CDR2 YYEEEE come from the germline V gene. The CDR3 is 15 residues long. The CDR3 nucleotides are TGTGCCAGCAGCTTGGTTGGGACGACGAACACTGAAGCTTTCTTT. Translated, it gives CASSLVGTTNTEAFF.

This clonotype was seen a few times. This chain joins TRBV9 and TRBJ1-3; D is unresolved. The CDR3 is 17 residues long. Trimming removed 0 bases from V and 1 base from J, with 14 bases in between. Germline assignment: CDR1 SGDLS and CDR2 YYNGEE. DNA of the CDR3: TGTGCCAGCAGCGTAGCTACGTCAGGCCGATCTGGAAACACCATATATTTT. It codes for CASSVATSGRSGNTIYF.

In this sample, this clonotype turned up many times. This CDR3 reads CASSLATSTDTQYF. The DNA of the CDR3 is TGTGCCAGCAGCTTGGCCACCAGCACAGATACGCAGTATTTT. The rearrangement links TRBV5-5 to TRBJ2-3; D is uncertain. Germline values: CDR1 SGHKS, CDR2 YYEKEE (reference sequence). The CDR3 covers 14 residues. V was cut by 0 bases and J by 0 bases, with 5 bases left in between.

Only a few counts were recorded for this clonotype. With a much larger clone just one base away, this may be a read error. V is TRBV7-3 and J is TRBJ2-5; no reliable D call. In germline, CDR1 is SGHTA, CDR2 FQGTGA. This CDR3 has 13 amino acids. The CDR3 DNA reads as TGTGCCAGCAGCTTAGGCTGGGAAGAGACCCGGTACTTC. It specifies CASSLGWEETRYF.

To note about this clonotype: Mismatch with germline at one junction end may stem from a read error. The CDR3 reads CASSPGTGTTTSSDNEQFF. The CDR3 region has the DNA TGTGCCAGCAGTCCGGGGACAGGGACTACTACTAGCTCCGACAATGAGCAGTTCTTC. The V and J genes are TRBV27 and TRBJ2-1, with 9 bases fitting TRBD1. This CDR3 is built from 19 residues. CDR1 is MNHEY and CDR2 is SMNVEV in the germline V gene (reference sequence).

There are many counts of this clonotype. Mismatch with germline at one junction end may stem from a read error. The chain links TRBV4-1 to TRBJ1-5; 7 bases match TRBD1. This CDR3 contains 14 residues. CDR1 is MGHRA and CDR2 is YSYEKL in the germline V gene. This chain's CDR3 is CASSRTTGNQPQHF. CDR3 DNA: TGTGCCAGCAGCCGTACGACAGGGAATCAGCCCCAGCATTTT.

Only a few counts were recorded for this clonotype. The chain has TRBV27 and TRBJ1-4; no clear D gene. The CDR3 is made up of 14 amino acids. Between the trimmed V and J ends, which lost 6 bases and 8 bases, there was a span of 16 bases. CDR1 and CDR2 (germline): MNHEY, SMNVEV (reference sequence). The CDR3 DNA is TGTGCCAGCAGCCCCTCTCGGGTGGGAGAAAAACTGTTTTTT. Its protein product is CASSPSRVGEKLFF.